This is a list of T cell receptor beta chains from one sample in a study of OX40 agonist ivuxolimab in advanced cancers. Libraries were prepared by immunoSEQ multiplex PCR; TCRdb keeps only in-frame clonotypes and omits some of them. This table holds approximately 72,000 clones, 80% to 90% found once. The sequences come from CD4+ or CD8+ T cells sorted from blood, collected in a trial of the OX40 agonist ivuxolimab. All receptors derive from an adult with an advanced solid tumor such as melanoma, head and neck, liver or kidney cancer. Each CDR3 is given with its conserved first and last residue. The D gene is left open where the match is weak. Some rows mark clone size as missing; the rest say once, few, many or name a class of expanded clone.

>TRBD1|NA|TRBJ1-5|TRBV7-9
TGTGCCAGCAGTTCGGCGGACAGGGGGCAGCCCCAGCATTTT
CASSSADRGQPQHF
>TRBD1|NA|TRBJ1-2|TRBV9
TGTGCCAGCAGCGAAATACCGGGACAGGGAGGTGGCTACACCTTC
CASSEIPGQGGGYTF
>NA|medium-sized|TRBJ2-2|TRBV5-1
TGCGCCAGCAGCTTGGCCGCAGAGGGCACCGGGGAGCTGTTTTTT
CASSLAAEGTGELFF
>NA|NA|TRBJ2-1|TRBV5-1
TGCGCCAGCAGCACGGACCCTCCCGGGGGTGAGCAGTTCTTC
CASSTDPPGGEQFF
>NA|NA|TRBJ2-5|TRBV7-7
TGTGCTAGCAGCTTAGGAGGTGCGGGGAATCTAGAGACCCAGTACTTC
CASSLGGAGNLETQYF
>TRBD2|NA|TRBJ2-7|TRBV2
TGTGCCAGCAGTGAAATAGCGGGAGCCGGCGAGCAGTACTTC
CASSEIAGAGEQYF
>NA|NA|TRBJ1-4|TRBV28
TGTGCCAGCAGTTCGGGGGGGGCGGGAATTGAAAAACTGTTTTTT
CASSSGGAGIEKLFF
>TRBD1|NA|TRBJ2-5|TRBV5-4
TGTGCCAGCAGCTCAGGGACAGAACAAGAGACCCAGTACTTC
CASSSGTEQETQYF
>TRBD2|NA|TRBJ2-7|TRBV7-2
TGTGCCAGCAGCCGGGGGGGCCCAAGAACCTACGAGCAGTACTTC
CASSRGGPRTYEQYF
>NA|NA|TRBJ1-4|TRBV7-9
TGTGCCAGCAGCTTAGCGTTTAAAGGAAAACTGTTTTTT
CASSLAFKGKLFF
>NA|medium-sized|TRBJ1-1|TRBV27
TGTGCCAGCAATCGACAAGGGCCGAACACTGAAGCTTTCTTT
CASNRQGPNTEAFF
>NA|NA|TRBJ2-2|TRBV11-1
TGTGCCAGCAGCTTAGGAGGGACGAACACCGGGGAGCTGTTTTTT
CASSLGGTNTGELFF
>NA|NA|TRBJ1-6|TRBV11-2
TGTGCCAGCAGTGAGGGCTCCTATAATTCACCCCTCCACTTT
CASSEGSYNSPLHF
>NA|NA|TRBJ1-1|TRBV28
TGTGCCAGCAGTTCGCTCACGGCGGCGACTGAAGCTTTCTTT
CASSSLTAATEAFF
>NA|NA|TRBJ2-7|TRBV5-4
TGTGCCAGCAGCTCGACTCTAACTAGTGCCGAGCAGTACTTC
CASSSTLTSAEQYF
>NA|NA|TRBJ1-1|TRBV5-8
TGTGCCAGCAGCTCGATCAAGACAGACCTGAAAGCTTTCTTT
CASSSIKTDLKAFF
>NA|NA|TRBJ1-2|TRBV11-2
TGTGCCAGCAGCTTAGATTTTGGGACAAAAGAAGGCTATGGCTACACCTTC
CASSLDFGTKEGYGYTF
>TRBD1|NA|TRBJ2-7|TRBV2
TGTGCCACCCGGACAGGCTTGGGCGACGAGCAGTACTTC
CATRTGLGDEQYF
>NA|NA|TRBJ1-4|TRBV5-1
TGCGCCAGCAGCTCCACGGCTTCAACTAATGAAAAACTGTTTTTT
CASSSTASTNEKLFF
>NA|NA|TRBJ1-2|TRBV5-1
TGCGCCAGCAGCCCTGGGTCTTGGACACCATATGGCTACACCTTC
CASSPGSWTPYGYTF
>NA|NA|TRBJ2-1|TRBV14
TGTGCCAGCAGCCAAGTCCGCACGAATGAGCAGTTCTTC
CASSQVRTNEQFF
>TRBD1|NA|TRBJ1-6|TRBV28
TGTGCCAGCAGTCCACCCGACAGGGAGCCAAATTCACCCCTCCACTTT
CASSPPDREPNSPLHF
>TRBD2|NA|TRBJ2-1|TRBV9
TGTGCCAGCAGCCCCAAATCGGGACTAGCGGGAGAGCAGTTCTTC
CASSPKSGLAGEQFF
>NA|NA|TRBJ1-4|TRBV25-1
TGTGCCAGCAGTAAAGGAGTGCTTAATGAAAAACTGTTTTTT
CASSKGVLNEKLFF
>NA|NA|TRBJ2-3|TRBV19
TGTGCCAGTAGCGCTAGCACAGATACGCAGTATTTT
CASSASTDTQYF
>TRBD1|NA|TRBJ2-1|TRBV5-1
TGCGCCAGCAGCTTAGGACAGGGCTGGAATGAGCAGTTCTTC
CASSLGQGWNEQFF
>TRBD2|NA|TRBJ2-7|TRBV7-2
TGTGCCAGCAGCTTATCGGTAGCGGGGGGTTACGAGCAGTACTTC
CASSLSVAGGYEQYF
>NA|NA|TRBJ2-7|TRBV21-1
TGTGCCAGCAGCAAAGGGAATCCAGGGTGGGACGAGCAGTACTTC
CASSKGNPGWDEQYF
>NA|few|TRBJ1-5|TRBV7-9
TGTGCCAGCAGCTTAGACAATCAGCCCCAGCATTTT
CASSLDNQPQHF
>TRBD2|few|TRBJ2-1|TRBV7-2
TGTGCCAGCAGCGTTCAATACGGGACTAGCGGGTCCCCCGGTGAGCAGTTCTTC
CASSVQYGTSGSPGEQFF
>NA|NA|TRBJ2-7|TRBV6-5
TGTGCCACCTCTAGGGGCGGAAGCTCCTACGAGCAGTACTTC
CATSRGGSSYEQYF
>NA|NA|TRBJ2-1|TRBV7-2
TGTGCCAGCAGCTTAAGCCCCCAGTTCCGGTACAATGAGCAGTTCTTC
CASSLSPQFRYNEQFF
>NA|once|TRBJ1-4|TRBV9
TGTGCCAGCAGCGCCCTTATCAAGCTTGCAACTAATGAAAAACTGTTTTTT
CASSALIKLATNEKLFF
>NA|NA|TRBJ2-5|TRBV23-1
TGCGCCAGCACCTCAACAAAGGAAGAGACCCAGTACTTC
CASTSTKEETQYF
>NA|NA|TRBJ1-3|TRBV10-3
TGTGCCAGTGAAGGACCCGATACTGGAAACACCATATATTTT
CASEGPDTGNTIYF
>NA|NA|TRBJ2-2|TRBV7-2
TGTGCCAGCAGCTCGGATTCAGGCGGGGAGCTGTTTTTT
CASSSDSGGELFF
>NA|NA|TRBJ1-1|TRBV19
TGTGCCAGTAGATTGGGGAGACCCATGAACACTGAAGCTTTCTTT
CASRLGRPMNTEAFF
>TRBD1|NA|TRBJ1-6|TRBV5-4
TGTGCCAGCAGCGACAGGGTTCTTGATTCACCCCTCCACTTT
CASSDRVLDSPLHF
>NA|NA|TRBJ2-5|TRBV14
TGTGCCAGCAGCCAAGAAGTCAGGGTGCGAGAGACCCAGTACTTC
CASSQEVRVRETQYF
>TRBD1|NA|TRBJ1-4|TRBV19
TGTGCCAGTAGTATGGGAGGACAGGGTAATGAAAAACTGTTTTTT
CASSMGGQGNEKLFF
>NA|NA|TRBJ2-7|TRBV6-6
TGTGCCAGCAGTTACTCGGCCGGTAGCTCCTACGAGCAGTACTTC
CASSYSAGSSYEQYF
>NA|NA|TRBJ2-5|TRBV18
TGTGCCAGCTCACCCCTGGGCGGGGGCGGAGAGACCCAGTACTTC
CASSPLGGGGETQYF
>NA|NA|TRBJ1-2|TRBV6-1
TGTGCCAGCATCACCCGTTTCGGTGGAGGCTATGGCTACACCTTC
CASITRFGGGYGYTF
>TRBD1|once|TRBJ2-1|TRBV4-2
TGTGCCAGCAGCCCGACAGGGGATTCCTACAATGAGCAGTTCTTC
CASSPTGDSYNEQFF
>TRBD2|NA|TRBJ2-1|TRBV6-1
TGTGCCAGCGCTAGCGGGAGCTGGGGTGAGCAGTTCTTC
CASASGSWGEQFF
>NA|NA|TRBJ2-2|TRBV18
TGTGCCAGCTCACCACTCTCCGGGACACTGACCGGGGAGCTGTTTTTT
CASSPLSGTLTGELFF
>TRBD1|NA|TRBJ2-2|TRBV9
TGTGCCAGCAGCGTAGCTCCGGGACAGGGAATCGGGGAGCTGTTTTTT
CASSVAPGQGIGELFF
>NA|NA|TRBJ1-2|TRBV2
TGTGCCAGCAGTGCGGCGGTCTATGGCTACACCTTC
CASSAAVYGYTF
>NA|once|TRBJ1-3|TRBV7-6
TGTGCCAGCAGCTTAAATCCCCGGGGGGCCGGAAACACCATATATTTT
CASSLNPRGAGNTIYF
>NA|NA|TRBJ2-2|TRBV7-2
TGTGCCAGCAGCTTAGCTGAGACCGGGGAGCTGTTTTTT
CASSLAETGELFF
>TRBD2|NA|TRBJ2-1|TRBV7-3
TGTGCCAGCAGCCAAGCAAGCGGGAAAGGCTCCAATGAGCAGTTCTTC
CASSQASGKGSNEQFF
>NA|NA|TRBJ2-6|TRBV18
TGTGCCAGCTCACCAAGCAGTTCTGGGGCCAACGTCCTGACTTTC
CASSPSSSGANVLTF
>TRBD2|NA|TRBJ2-7|TRBV28
TGTGCCAGCAGTTTGGCGGGGGGGCGAGGAGAGCAGTACTTC
CASSLAGGRGEQYF
>NA|NA|TRBJ1-5|TRBV5-6
TGTGCCAGCAGCTTGGCGGGCCGAATCAATCAGCCCCAGCATTTT
CASSLAGRINQPQHF